Reported below is one T cell receptor beta chain. These data come from a study of response to subunit inactivated influenza vaccine. TCRdb itself ran the RT-PCR reads through MiXCR, one entry per CDR3 protein. The table lists 500,000 or so distinct CDR3 sequences, about 17% of them singletons. Germline assignment: CDR1 MNHEY and CDR2 SMNVEV (reference sequence). Trimming stripped 3 bases from V and 5 bases from J, with 10 bases between. There are 13 residues in the CDR3. The TCR originated in a man between 45 and 75 years old who received an inactivated influenza vaccine. The material was CD4+ T cells sorted from PBMCs, obtained about 24 months after vaccination. The chain uses TRBV27 and TRBJ2-5, with D hard to call. The CDR3 loop reads CASSFWVGETQYF. As DNA, the CDR3 is TGTGCCAGCAGTTTTTGGGTCGGGGAGACCCAGTACTTC.